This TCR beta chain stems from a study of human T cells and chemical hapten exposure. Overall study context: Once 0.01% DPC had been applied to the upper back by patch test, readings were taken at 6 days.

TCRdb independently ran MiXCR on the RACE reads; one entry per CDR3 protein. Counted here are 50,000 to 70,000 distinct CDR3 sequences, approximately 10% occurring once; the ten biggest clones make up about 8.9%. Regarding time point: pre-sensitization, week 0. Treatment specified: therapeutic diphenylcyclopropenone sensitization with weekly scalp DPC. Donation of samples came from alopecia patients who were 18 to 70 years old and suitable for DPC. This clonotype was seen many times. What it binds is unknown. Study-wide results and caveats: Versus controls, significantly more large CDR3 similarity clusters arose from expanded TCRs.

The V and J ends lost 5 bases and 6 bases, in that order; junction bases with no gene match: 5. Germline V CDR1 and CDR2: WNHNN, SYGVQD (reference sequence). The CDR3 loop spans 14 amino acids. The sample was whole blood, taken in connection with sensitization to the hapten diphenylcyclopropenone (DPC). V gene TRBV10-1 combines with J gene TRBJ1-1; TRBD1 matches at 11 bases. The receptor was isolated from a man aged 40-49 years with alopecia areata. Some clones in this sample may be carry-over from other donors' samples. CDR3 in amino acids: CASSPGQGGSEAFF. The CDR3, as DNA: TGCGCCAGCAGTCCGGGACAGGGGGGATCTGAAGCTTTCTTT.